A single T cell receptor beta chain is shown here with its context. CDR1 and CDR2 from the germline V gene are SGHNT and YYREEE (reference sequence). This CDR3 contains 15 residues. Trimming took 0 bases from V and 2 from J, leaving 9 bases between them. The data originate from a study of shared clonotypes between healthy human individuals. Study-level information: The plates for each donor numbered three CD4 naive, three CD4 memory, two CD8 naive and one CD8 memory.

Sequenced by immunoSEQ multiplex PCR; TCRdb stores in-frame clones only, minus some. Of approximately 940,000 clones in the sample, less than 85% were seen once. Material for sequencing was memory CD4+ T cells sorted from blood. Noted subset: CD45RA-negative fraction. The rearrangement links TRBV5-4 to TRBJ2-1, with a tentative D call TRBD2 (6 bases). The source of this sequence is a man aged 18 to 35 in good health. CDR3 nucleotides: TGTGCCAGCAGCTTGGGGAGCGGGCCCTACAATGAGCAGTTCTTC. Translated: CASSLGSGPYNEQFF.